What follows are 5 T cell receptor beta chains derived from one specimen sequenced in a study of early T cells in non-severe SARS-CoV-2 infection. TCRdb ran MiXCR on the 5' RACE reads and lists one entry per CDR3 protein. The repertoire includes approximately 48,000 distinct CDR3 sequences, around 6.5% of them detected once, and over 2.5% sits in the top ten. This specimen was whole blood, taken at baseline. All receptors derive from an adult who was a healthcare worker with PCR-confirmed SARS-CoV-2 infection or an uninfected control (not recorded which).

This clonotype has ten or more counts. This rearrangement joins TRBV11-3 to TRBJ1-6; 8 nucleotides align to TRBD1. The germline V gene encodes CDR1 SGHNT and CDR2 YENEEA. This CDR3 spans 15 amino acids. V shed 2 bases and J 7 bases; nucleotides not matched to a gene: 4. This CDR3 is CASSLNRGSNSPLHF. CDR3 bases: TGTGCCAGCAGCTTAAACAGGGGGTCGAATTCACCCCTCCACTTT.

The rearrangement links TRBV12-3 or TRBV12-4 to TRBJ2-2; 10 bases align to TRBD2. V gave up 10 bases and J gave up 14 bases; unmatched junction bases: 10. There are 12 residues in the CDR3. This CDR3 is CATSGGGTQLFF. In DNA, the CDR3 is TGTGCCACCAGCGGGGGGGGAACACAACTGTTTTTT.

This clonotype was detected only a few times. The CDR3, as DNA: TGCAGTGCTACCCCCCCCCTCAGGACAGGGGAGAAACTGTTTTTT. This codes for CSATPPLRTGEKLFF. The rearrangement joins TRBV20-1 to TRBJ1-4; 9 nucleotides align to TRBD1. Germline-derived CDR1 and CDR2 are DFQATT and SNEGSKA (reference sequence). The trim removed 4 bases at V and 11 bases at J, leaving 14 bases unmatched. This CDR3 has 15 amino acids.

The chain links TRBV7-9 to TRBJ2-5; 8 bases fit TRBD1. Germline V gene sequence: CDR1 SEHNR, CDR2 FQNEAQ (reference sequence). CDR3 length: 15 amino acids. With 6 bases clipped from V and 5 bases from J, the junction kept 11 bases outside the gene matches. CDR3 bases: TGTGCCAGCAGGCACCCCGAGACAGGGGATGAGACCCAGTACTTC. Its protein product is CASRHPETGDETQYF.

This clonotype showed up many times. The CDR3 reads CSARDYRGRGAYNSPLHF. CDR3 DNA: TGCAGTGCTAGAGATTATAGGGGGAGGGGAGCCTATAATTCACCCCTCCACTTT. The V call is TRBV20-1, the J call TRBJ1-6, with D tentatively TRBD1 (6 bases). V was cut by 0 bases and J by 2 bases, with 17 bases left in between. The CDR3 has 18 residues. Per the germline V gene, CDR1 is DFQATT and CDR2 is SNEGSKA (reference sequence).